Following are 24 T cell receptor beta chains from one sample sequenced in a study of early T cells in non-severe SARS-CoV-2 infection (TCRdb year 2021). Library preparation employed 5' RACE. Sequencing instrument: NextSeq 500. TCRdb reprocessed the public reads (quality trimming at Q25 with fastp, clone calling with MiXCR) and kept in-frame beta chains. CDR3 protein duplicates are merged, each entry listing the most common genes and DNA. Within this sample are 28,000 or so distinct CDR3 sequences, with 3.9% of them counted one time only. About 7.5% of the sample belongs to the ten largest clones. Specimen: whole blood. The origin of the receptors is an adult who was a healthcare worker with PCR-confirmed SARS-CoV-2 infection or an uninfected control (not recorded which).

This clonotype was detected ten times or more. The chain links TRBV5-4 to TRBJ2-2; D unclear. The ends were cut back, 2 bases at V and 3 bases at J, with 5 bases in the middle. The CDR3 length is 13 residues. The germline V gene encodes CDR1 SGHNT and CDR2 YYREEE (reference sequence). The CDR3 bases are TGTGCCAGCAGCTTCAGTGACACCGGGGAGCTGTTTTTT. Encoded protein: CASSFSDTGELFF.

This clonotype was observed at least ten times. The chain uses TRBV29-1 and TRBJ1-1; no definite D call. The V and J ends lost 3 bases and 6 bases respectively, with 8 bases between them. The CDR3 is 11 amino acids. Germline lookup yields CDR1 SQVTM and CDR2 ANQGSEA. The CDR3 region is CSVDQDAEAFF. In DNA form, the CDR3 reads TGCAGCGTTGATCAGGATGCTGAAGCTTTCTTT.

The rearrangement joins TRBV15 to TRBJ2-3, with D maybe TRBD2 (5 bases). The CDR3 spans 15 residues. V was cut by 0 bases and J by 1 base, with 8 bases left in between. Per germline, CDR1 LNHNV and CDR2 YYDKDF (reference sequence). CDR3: CATSREEAGTDTQYF. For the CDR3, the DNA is TGTGCCACCAGCAGAGAAGAAGCGGGCACAGATACGCAGTATTTT.

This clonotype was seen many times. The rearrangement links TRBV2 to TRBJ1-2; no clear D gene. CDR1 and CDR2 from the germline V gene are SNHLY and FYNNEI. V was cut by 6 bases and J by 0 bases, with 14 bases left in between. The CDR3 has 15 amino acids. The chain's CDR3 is CASRITALSNYGYTF. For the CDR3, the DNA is TGTGCCAGCAGAATAACGGCGCTGTCTAACTATGGCTACACCTTC.

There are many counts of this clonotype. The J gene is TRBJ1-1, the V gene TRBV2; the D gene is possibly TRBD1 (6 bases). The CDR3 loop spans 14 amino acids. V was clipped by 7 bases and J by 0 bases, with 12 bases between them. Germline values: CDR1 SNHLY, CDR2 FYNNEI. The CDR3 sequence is CASNRGQLNTEAFF. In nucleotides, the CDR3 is TGTGCCAGCAATCGGGGACAACTGAACACTGAAGCTTTCTTT.

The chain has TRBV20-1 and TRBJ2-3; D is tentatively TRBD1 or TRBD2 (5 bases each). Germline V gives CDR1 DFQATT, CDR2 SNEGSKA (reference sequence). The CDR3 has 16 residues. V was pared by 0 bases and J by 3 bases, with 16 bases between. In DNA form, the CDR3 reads TGCAGTGCTAGAGAATACGGGACCCCGAAAACAGATACGCAGTATTTT. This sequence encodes CSAREYGTPKTDTQYF.

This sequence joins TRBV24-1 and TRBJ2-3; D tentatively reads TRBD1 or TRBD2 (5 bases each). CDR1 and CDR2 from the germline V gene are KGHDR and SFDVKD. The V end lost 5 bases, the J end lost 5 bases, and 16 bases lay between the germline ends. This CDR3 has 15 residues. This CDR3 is CATSAGTAEVDTQYF. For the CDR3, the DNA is TGTGCCACCAGTGCCGGGACCGCAGAGGTAGATACGCAGTATTTT.

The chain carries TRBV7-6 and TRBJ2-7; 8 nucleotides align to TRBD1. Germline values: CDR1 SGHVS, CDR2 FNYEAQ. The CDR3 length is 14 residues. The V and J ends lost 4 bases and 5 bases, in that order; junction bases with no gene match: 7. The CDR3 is CASSSWTGNHEQYF. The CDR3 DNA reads TGTGCCAGCAGCTCCTGGACAGGGAACCACGAGCAGTACTTC.

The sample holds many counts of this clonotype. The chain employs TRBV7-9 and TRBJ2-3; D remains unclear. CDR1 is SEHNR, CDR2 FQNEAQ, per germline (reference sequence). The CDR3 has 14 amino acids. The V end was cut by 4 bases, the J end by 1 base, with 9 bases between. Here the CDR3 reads CASSSARGTDTQYF. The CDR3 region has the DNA TGTGCCAGCAGCTCCGCCCGGGGCACAGATACGCAGTATTTT.

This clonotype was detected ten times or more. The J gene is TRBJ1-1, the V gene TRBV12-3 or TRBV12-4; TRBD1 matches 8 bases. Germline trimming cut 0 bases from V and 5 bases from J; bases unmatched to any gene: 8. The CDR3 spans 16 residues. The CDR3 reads CASSLALLQGATEAFF. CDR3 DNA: TGTGCCAGCAGTTTAGCACTGTTGCAGGGGGCGACTGAAGCTTTCTTT.

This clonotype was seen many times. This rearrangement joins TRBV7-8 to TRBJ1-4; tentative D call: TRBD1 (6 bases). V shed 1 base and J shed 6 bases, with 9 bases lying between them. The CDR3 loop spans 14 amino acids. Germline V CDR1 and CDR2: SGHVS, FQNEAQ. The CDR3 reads CASSLDRDDEKLFF. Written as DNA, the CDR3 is TGTGCCAGCAGCTTAGACAGGGATGATGAAAAACTGTTTTTT.

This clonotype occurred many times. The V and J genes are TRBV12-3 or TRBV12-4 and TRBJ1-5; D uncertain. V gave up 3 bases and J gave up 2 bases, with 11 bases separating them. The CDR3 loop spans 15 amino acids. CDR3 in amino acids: CASSFRSGGNQPQHF. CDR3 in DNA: TGTGCCAGCAGTTTTAGGAGCGGGGGCAATCAGCCCCAGCATTTT.

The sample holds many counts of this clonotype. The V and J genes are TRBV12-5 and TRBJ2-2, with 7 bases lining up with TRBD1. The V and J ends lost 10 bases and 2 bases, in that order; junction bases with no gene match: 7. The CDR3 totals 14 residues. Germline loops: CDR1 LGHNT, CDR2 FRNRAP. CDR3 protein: CATRDRVNTGELFF. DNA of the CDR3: TGTGCTACCAGAGACAGGGTTAACACCGGGGAGCTGTTTTTT.

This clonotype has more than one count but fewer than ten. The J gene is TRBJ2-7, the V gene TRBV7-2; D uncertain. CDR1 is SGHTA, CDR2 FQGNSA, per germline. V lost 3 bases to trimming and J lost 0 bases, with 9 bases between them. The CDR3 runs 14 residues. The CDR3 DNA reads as TGTGCCAGCAGCTTTAACACACTCTCCTACGAGCAGTACTTC. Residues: CASSFNTLSYEQYF.

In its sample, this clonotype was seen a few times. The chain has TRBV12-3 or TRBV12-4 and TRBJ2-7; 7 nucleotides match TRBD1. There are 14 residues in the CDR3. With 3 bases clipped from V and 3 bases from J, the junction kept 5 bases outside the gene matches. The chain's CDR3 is CASSFPGQIYEQYF. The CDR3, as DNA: TGTGCCAGCAGTTTTCCGGGACAGATCTACGAGCAGTACTTC.

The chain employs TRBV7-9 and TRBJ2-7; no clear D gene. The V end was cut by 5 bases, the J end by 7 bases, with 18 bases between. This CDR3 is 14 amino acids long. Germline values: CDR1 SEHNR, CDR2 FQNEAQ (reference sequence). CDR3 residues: CASSAHTQNGEQYF. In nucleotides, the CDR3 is TGTGCCAGCAGCGCCCACACCCAGAACGGGGAGCAGTACTTC.

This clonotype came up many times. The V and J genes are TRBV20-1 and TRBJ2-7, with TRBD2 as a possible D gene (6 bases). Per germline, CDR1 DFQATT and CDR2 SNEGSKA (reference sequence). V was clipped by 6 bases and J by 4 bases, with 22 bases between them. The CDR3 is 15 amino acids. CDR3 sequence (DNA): TGCAGTGCCCGAGGGGCGGGACGGGTATTTTACGAGCAGTACTTC. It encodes CSARGAGRVFYEQYF.

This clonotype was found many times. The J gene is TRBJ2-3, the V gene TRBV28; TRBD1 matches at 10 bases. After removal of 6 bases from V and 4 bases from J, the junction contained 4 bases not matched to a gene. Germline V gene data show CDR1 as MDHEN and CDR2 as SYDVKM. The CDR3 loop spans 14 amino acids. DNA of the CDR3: TGTGCCAGCAGCCGGGACAGGGGCGCAGATACGCAGTATTTT. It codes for CASSRDRGADTQYF.

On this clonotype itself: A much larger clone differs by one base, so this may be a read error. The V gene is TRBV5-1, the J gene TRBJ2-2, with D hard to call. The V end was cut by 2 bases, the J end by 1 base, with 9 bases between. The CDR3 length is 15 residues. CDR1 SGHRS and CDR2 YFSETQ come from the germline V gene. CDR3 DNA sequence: TGCGCCAGCAGCTTAGGGATGAAGAACACCGGGGAGCTGTTTTTT. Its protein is CASSLGMKNTGELFF.

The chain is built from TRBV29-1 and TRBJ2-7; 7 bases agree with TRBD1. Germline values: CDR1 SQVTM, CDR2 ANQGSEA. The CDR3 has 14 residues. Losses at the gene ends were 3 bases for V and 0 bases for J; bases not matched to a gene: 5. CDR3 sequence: CSVETGLSSYEQYF. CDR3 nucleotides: TGCAGCGTTGAGACAGGGCTTAGCTCCTACGAGCAGTACTTC.

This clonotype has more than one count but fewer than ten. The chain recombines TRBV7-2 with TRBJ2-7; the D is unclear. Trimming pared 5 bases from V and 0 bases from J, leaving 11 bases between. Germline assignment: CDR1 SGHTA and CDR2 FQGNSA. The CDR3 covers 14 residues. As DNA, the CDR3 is TGTGCCAGCAGCCAACAGTGGAGCTCCTACGAGCAGTACTTC. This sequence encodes CASSQQWSSYEQYF. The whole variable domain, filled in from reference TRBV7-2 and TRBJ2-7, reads GAGVSQSPSNKVTEKGKDVELRCDPISGHTALYWYRQSLGQGLEFLIYFQGNSAPDKSGLPSDRFSAERTGGSVSTLTIQRTQQEDSAVYLCASSQQWSSYEQYFGPGTRLTVT.

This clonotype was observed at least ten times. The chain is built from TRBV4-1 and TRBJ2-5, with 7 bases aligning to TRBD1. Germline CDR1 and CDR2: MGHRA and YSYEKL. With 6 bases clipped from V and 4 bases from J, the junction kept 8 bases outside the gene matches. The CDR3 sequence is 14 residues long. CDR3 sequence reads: CASSQTGFGETQYF. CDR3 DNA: TGCGCCAGCAGTCAGACAGGGTTCGGAGAGACCCAGTACTTC.

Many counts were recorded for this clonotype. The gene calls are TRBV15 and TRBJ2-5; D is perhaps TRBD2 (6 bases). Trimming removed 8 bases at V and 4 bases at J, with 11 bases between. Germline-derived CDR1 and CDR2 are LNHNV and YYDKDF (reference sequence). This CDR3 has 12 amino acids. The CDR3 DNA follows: TGTGCCACCGGAGGGGTAGGAGAGACCCAGTACTTC. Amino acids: CATGGVGETQYF.

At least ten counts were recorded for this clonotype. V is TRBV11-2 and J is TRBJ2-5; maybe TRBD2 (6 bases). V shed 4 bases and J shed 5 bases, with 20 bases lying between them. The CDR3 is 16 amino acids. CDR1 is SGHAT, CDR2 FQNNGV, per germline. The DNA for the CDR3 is TGTGCCAGCAGCTACCAGAACCGCGGGGAACGGGAGACCCAGTACTTC. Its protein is CASSYQNRGERETQYF.